The rows below give T cell receptor beta chains drawn from one sample of a study of T cells after yellow fever vaccination. One entry per CDR3 protein, called by TCRdb with MiXCR from the 5' RACE reads. This sample carries some 260,000 distinct CDR3 sequences, around 5.3% of them seen once, and the ten largest clones take about 3.5%. The sequenced sample was CD4+ T cells sorted from PBMCs, obtained on the day of the yellow fever booster vaccination. The receptors were sampled from a young man who received the YFV17D yellow fever vaccine. Each CDR3 is given with its conserved first and last residue. Fields, in order: D gene, J gene, V gene, clone size, CDR3 DNA, CDR3 protein. D genes are given only for firm matches. Not every row has a clone size; where given, it reads once, few, many or a size class.

TRBD1 TRBJ1-5 TRBV6-6 . TGTGCCAGCCGGACAGGGGTAAATCAGCCCCAGCATTTT CASRTGVNQPQHF
. TRBJ2-3 TRBV4-3 many TGCGCCAGCAGCCAAGATCGGGGGCCGGATACGCAGTATTTT CASSQDRGPDTQYF
. TRBJ2-3 TRBV21-1 . TGTGCCAGCAGCCCAAAGAGTGGGGGGGCAGATACGCAGTATTTT CASSPKSGGADTQYF
TRBD2 TRBJ2-1 TRBV7-2 few TGTGCCACCCGGGGGACTACCTACAATGAGCAGTTCTTC CATRGTTYNEQFF
. TRBJ2-3 TRBV7-8 many TGTGCCAGCAGCTCCTATGTAGATACGCAGTATTTT CASSSYVDTQYF
TRBD1 TRBJ2-3 TRBV7-8 . TGTGCCAGCAGCATGAGGACAGGTAGAAGCACAGATACGCAGTATTTT CASSMRTGRSTDTQYF
. TRBJ2-4 TRBV7-3 few TGTGCCAGCAGCTTAGGCCCCAAGGGGGATTTAGCCAAAAACATTCAGTACTTC CASSLGPKGDLAKNIQYF
TRBD2 TRBJ2-3 TRBV28 few TGTGCCAGCAGTTTGATTTCACGGGACTACCGCACAGATACGCAGTATTTT CASSLISRDYRTDTQYF
. TRBJ2-7 TRBV19 . TGTGCCAGTAGTACACCCCCCGGCAGGGGGGTCTACGAGCAGTACTTC CASSTPPGRGVYEQYF
TRBD1 TRBJ2-5 TRBV29-1 . TGCAGCGTTGAAGGGGGGACAGGGCCTTACGAGATCCAAGAGACCCAGTACTTC CSVEGGTGPYEIQETQYF
. TRBJ2-1 TRBV7-2 few TGTGCCAGCAGCTCCCAATCATTGGAGCAGTTCTTC CASSSQSLEQFF
. TRBJ2-7 TRBV30 many TGTGCCTGGAGTGTAGGATTAGCATACGAGCAGTACTTC CAWSVGLAYEQYF
TRBD1 TRBJ1-2 TRBV12-3/TRBV12-4 . TGTGCCAGCAGTAAGACAGGGAGTCATGGTGGCTACACCTTC CASSKTGSHGGYTF
. TRBJ1-2 TRBV19 . TGTGCCAGTACGACGAGAAGGGGAGAGGTCTACACCTTC CASTTRRGEVYTF
. TRBJ2-6 TRBV18 few TGTGCCAGCTCACCAACAGGGGAGGCTGGGGCCAACGTCCTGACTTTC CASSPTGEAGANVLTF
. TRBJ2-7 TRBV20-1 many TGCAGTGCTAGAGATGGGCGGAAGAGCTCCTACGAGCAGTACTTC CSARDGRKSSYEQYF
. TRBJ2-3 TRBV10-3 . TGTGCCATCAGTGGGGGGCAACTAAGGTTCACAGATACGCAGTATTTT CAISGGQLRFTDTQYF
. TRBJ1-1 TRBV7-9 . TGTGCCAGCAGCTTCTCGGGTAGGGAAGCTTTCTTT CASSFSGREAFF
TRBD2 TRBJ2-4 TRBV9 . TGTGCCAGCAGCGTCACGGGGGGGACTGACATTCAGTACTTC CASSVTGGTDIQYF
TRBD2 TRBJ2-1 TRBV9 many TGTGCCAGCAGCGTGGGAGGGTTCGAGGAGCAGTTCTTC CASSVGGFEEQFF
. TRBJ2-5 TRBV29-1 . TGCAGCGTTGTGGTGTGGGCGGGGGAGACCCAGTACTTC CSVVVWAGETQYF
TRBD1 TRBJ2-6 TRBV6-5 many TGTGCCAGCGGTGCCCGTACGGGACAGGGGCTTTCTGGGGCCAACGTCCTGACTTTC CASGARTGQGLSGANVLTF
TRBD2 TRBJ2-1 TRBV7-9 . TGTGCCAGCAGCTATCTGGGTTGGAGCGGGGGGCCTCGCAATGAGCAGTTCTTC CASSYLGWSGGPRNEQFF
. TRBJ1-2 TRBV15 many TGTGCCACCAGCAGACCCGGACGGGGAGGCTACACCTTC CATSRPGRGGYTF
. TRBJ1-1 TRBV20-1 few TGCAGTGCTGCGAAGGACGGGAACACTGAAGCTTTCTTT CSAAKDGNTEAFF
. TRBJ1-2 TRBV9 . TGTGCCAGCAGCGTAGATACGGGCCCCTATGGCTACACCTTC CASSVDTGPYGYTF
TRBD1 TRBJ2-7 TRBV7-2 few TGTGCCAGCAGCCGCCGCGAGACAGGGGGGACCTACGAGCAGTACTTC CASSRRETGGTYEQYF
TRBD1 TRBJ1-3 TRBV5-1 . TGCGCCAGCAGCCAAGGGACAGGTGGAAACACCATATATTTT CASSQGTGGNTIYF
. TRBJ1-6 TRBV30 few TGTGCCTGGAGTCAGAGATCGGGACACAATAATTCACCCCTCCACTTT CAWSQRSGHNNSPLHF
. TRBJ2-2 TRBV10-1 few TGCGCCAGCAGTAACCTGGGGGAGGCGTCCGGGGAGCTGTTTTTT CASSNLGEASGELFF
. TRBJ2-2 TRBV5-1 few TGCGCCAGCAGCTTGGAGGGGGGGATCAACACCGGGGAGCTGTTTTTT CASSLEGGINTGELFF
. TRBJ1-1 TRBV4-3 . TGCGCCAGCAGCCAAGTATTCAGGAACACTGAAGCTTTCTTT CASSQVFRNTEAFF
. TRBJ1-1 TRBV3-1 . TGTGCCAGCAGCCAAGATACGGGATCGGGCACTGAAGCTTTCTTT CASSQDTGSGTEAFF
. TRBJ2-5 TRBV5-4 few TGTGCCAGCAGCCCACGCTCCTCTTCTGGGGGAGAGACCCAGTACTTC CASSPRSSSGGETQYF
TRBD1 TRBJ1-1 TRBV27 . TGTGCCAGCAGCCCACGACAGGGGAAAGCTTTCTTT CASSPRQGKAFF
. TRBJ1-1 TRBV28 few TGTGCCAGCAGGTCGACAGTCCCAGCTGAAGCTTTCTTT CASRSTVPAEAFF
TRBD1 TRBJ2-2 TRBV6-5 many TGTGCCAGCAGTTACACCCCGACAGGGGACGGGGAGCTGTTTTTT CASSYTPTGDGELFF
TRBD2 TRBJ2-2 TRBV6-5 few TGTGCCAGCAGACGGACTAGCGGGGGGGCCAGTGGCGGGGAGCTGTTTTTT CASRRTSGGASGGELFF
. TRBJ2-3 TRBV4-3 many TGCGCCAGCAGCCTTAGGGGATCAGATACGCAGTATTTT CASSLRGSDTQYF
. TRBJ2-1 TRBV5-4 once TGTGCCAGCAGCTTGGACTTATTGCCCTACAATGAGCAGTTCTTC CASSLDLLPYNEQFF
. TRBJ1-6 TRBV7-2 many TGTGCCAGCAGCTTAGAGGGGTCTAGGGATTCACCCCTCCACTTT CASSLEGSRDSPLHF
TRBD1 TRBJ2-7 TRBV20-1 few TGCAGTGCTAGAGTTCCGACAGGGGAGCTCTACGAGCAGTACTTC CSARVPTGELYEQYF
. TRBJ2-2 TRBV6-5 few TGTGCCAGCAGTTACTTTTATTCTAGCTCCACCGGGGAGCTGTTTTTT CASSYFYSSSTGELFF
TRBD1 TRBJ2-3 TRBV20-1 few TGCAGTGCTAGAAGACAGGGGGCGAAAGATACGCAGTATTTT CSARRQGAKDTQYF
. TRBJ2-1 TRBV7-6 many TGTGCCAGCAGCTTAGGGGGGGCCTACTACAATGAGCAGTTCTTC CASSLGGAYYNEQFF
TRBD1 TRBJ2-7 TRBV10-3 many TGTGCCAACCAACAGGGGCAAGGTCCCACCTACGAGCAGTACTTC CANQQGQGPTYEQYF
TRBD1 TRBJ1-6 TRBV5-1 many TGCGCCAGCAGCTTGGAACAGGGGGCGGGTTCACCCCTCCACTTT CASSLEQGAGSPLHF
. TRBJ1-4 TRBV4-3 many TGCGCCAGCAGCCAAGTATTAGGGGAAAAACTGTTTTTT CASSQVLGEKLFF
. TRBJ1-2 TRBV10-2 few TGCGCCAGCAGTGAGGACCCCAGCGCTTACTATGGCTACACCTTC CASSEDPSAYYGYTF
. TRBJ2-5 TRBV5-1 . TGCGCCAGCAGCCCTCCTCTGGGTGGGGACGGAGAGACCCAGTACTTC CASSPPLGGDGETQYF
TRBD2 TRBJ2-7 TRBV6-6 . TGTGCCAGCAGTTCGACTAGCGGGCCGTCCTACGAGCAGTACTTC CASSSTSGPSYEQYF
. TRBJ2-7 TRBV7-9 many TGTGCCAGCGGTCGGGGGGCCCAGCCTTACGAGCAGTACTTC CASGRGAQPYEQYF
TRBD2 TRBJ2-2 TRBV6-5 few TGTGCCAGCACCAAGCGGGGGGGCCACACCGGGGAGCTGTTTTTT CASTKRGGHTGELFF
TRBD1 TRBJ2-1 TRBV4-3 many TGCGCCAGCAGCCAAGATTGGACAGGGGGCAATGAGCAGTTCTTC CASSQDWTGGNEQFF